The clone carrying this T cell receptor beta chain has more than one count but fewer than ten. Its antigen is not known. This record comes from a study of T cell responses to AZD1222 COVID-19 vaccine. Study-level findings and limits: In a largely white British group with more females than males, clonal diversity was possibly underestimated.

Some clones are missing from TCRdb's copy, which holds only in-frame ones; the method was immunoSEQ multiplex PCR. The sample records fewer than 120,000 clones, around 89% being singletons. Germline V CDR1 and CDR2: MDHEN, SYDVKM. The V and J ends lost 5 bases and 4 bases respectively, with 8 bases between them. This CDR3 has 12 amino acids. V and J are TRBV28 and TRBJ1-2, with D maybe TRBD1 (5 bases). The source material was peripheral blood, sampled on day 0 of AZD1222 vaccination. The TCR comes from an adult in good health. CDR3 DNA: TGTGCCAGCAGTCCTCAGGGCTATGGCTACACCTTC. Protein product: CASSPQGYGYTF.